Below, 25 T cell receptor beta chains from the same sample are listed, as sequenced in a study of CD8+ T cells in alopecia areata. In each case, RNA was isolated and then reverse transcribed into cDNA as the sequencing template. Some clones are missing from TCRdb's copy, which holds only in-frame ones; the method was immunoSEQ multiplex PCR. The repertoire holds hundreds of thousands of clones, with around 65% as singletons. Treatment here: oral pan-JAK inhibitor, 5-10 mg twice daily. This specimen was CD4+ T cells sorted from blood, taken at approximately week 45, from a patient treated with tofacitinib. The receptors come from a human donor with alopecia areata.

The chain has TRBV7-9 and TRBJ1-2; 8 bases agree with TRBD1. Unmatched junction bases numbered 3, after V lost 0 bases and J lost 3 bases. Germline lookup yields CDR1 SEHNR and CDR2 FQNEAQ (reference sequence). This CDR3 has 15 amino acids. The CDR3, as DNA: TGTGCCAGCAGCTTAGCGGCGGGACAGGACTATGGCTACACCTTC. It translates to CASSLAAGQDYGYTF. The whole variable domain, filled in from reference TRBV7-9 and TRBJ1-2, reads DTGVSQNPRHKITKRGQNVTFRCDPISEHNRLYWYRQTLGQGPEFLTYFQNEAQLEKSRLLSDRFSAERPKGSFSTLEIQRTEQGDSAMYLCASSLAAGQDYGYTFGSGTRLTVV.

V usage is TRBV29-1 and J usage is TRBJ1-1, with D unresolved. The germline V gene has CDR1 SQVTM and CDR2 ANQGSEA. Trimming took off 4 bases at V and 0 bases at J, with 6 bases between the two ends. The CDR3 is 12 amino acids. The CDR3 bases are TGCAGCGTTGGTGCAGTGAACACTGAAGCTTTCTTT. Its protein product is CSVGAVNTEAFF. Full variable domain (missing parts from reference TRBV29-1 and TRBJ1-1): SAVISQKPSRDICQRGTSLTIQCQVDSQVTMMFWYRQQPGQSLTLIATANQGSEATYESGFVIDKFPISRPNLTFSTLTVSNMSPEDSSIYLCSVGAVNTEAFFGQGTRLTVV.

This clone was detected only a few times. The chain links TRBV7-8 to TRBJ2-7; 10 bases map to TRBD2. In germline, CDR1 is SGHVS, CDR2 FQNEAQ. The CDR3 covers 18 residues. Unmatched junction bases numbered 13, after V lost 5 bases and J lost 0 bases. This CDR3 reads CASSPFWTSGGISYEQYF. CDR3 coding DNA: TGTGCCAGCAGCCCCTTTTGGACTAGCGGAGGTATCTCCTACGAGCAGTACTTC.

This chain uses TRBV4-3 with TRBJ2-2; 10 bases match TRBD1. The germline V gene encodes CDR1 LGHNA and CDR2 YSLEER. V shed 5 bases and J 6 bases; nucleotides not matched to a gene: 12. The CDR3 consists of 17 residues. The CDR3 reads CASSFIVGQGTAGELFF. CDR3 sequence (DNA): TGCGCCAGCAGCTTCATTGTGGGACAGGGGACGGCCGGGGAGCTGTTTTTT.

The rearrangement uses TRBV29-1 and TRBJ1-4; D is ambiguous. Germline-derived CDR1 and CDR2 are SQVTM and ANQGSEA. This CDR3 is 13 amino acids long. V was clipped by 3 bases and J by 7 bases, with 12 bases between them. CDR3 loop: CSVEAYRGEKLFF. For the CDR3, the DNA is TGCAGCGTTGAGGCGTATCGCGGTGAAAAACTGTTTTTT.

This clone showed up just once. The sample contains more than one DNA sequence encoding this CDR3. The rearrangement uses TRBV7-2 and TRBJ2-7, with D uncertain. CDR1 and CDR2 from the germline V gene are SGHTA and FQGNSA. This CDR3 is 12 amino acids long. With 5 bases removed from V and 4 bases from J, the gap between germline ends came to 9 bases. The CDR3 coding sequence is TGTGCCAGCAGCAATAATCGGTACGAGCAGTACTTC. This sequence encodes CASSNNRYEQYF.

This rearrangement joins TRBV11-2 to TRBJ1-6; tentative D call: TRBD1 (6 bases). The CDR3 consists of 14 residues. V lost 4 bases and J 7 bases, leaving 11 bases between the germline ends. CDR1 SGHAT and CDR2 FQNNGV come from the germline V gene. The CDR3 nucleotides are TGTGCCAGCAGCTGGACAGTCACGAATTCACCCCTCCACTTT. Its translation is CASSWTVTNSPLHF.

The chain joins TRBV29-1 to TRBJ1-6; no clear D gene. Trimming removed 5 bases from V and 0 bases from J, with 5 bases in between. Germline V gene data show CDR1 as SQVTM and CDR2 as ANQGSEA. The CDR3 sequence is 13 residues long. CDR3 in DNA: TGCAGCGTTACGGACTCCTATAATTCACCCCTCCACTTT. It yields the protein CSVTDSYNSPLHF.

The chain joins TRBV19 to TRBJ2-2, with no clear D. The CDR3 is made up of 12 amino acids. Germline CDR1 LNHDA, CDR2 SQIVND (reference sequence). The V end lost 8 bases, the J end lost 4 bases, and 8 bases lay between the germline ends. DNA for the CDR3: TGTGCCAGTGGGGTGTTCACCGGGGAGCTGTTTTTT. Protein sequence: CASGVFTGELFF.

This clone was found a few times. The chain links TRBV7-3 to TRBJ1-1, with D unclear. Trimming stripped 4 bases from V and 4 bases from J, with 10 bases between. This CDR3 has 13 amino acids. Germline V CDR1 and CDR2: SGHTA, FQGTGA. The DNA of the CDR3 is TGTGCCAGCAGCTCCCTGACAACCACTGAAGCTTTCTTT. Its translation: CASSSLTTTEAFF.

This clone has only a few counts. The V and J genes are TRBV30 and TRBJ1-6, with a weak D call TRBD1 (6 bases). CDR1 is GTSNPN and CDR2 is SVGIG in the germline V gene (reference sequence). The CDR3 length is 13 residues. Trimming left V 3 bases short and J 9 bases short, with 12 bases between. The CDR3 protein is CAWRATGTSPLHF. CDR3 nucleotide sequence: TGTGCCTGGAGAGCTACAGGGACTTCACCCCTCCACTTT. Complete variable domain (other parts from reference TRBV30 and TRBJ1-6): SQTIHQWPATLVQPVGSPLSLECTVEGTSNPNLYWYRQAAGRGLQLLFYSVGIGQISSEVPQNLSASRPQDRQFILSSKKLLLSDSGFYLCAWRATGTSPLHFGNGTRLTVT.

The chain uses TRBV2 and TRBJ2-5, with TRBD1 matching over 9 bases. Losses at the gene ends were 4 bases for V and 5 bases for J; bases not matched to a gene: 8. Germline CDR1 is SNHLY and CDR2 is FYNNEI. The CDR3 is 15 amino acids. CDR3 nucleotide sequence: TGTGCCAGCAGTGCTGGGACAGGGTTATGGGAGACCCAGTACTTC. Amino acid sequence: CASSAGTGLWETQYF.

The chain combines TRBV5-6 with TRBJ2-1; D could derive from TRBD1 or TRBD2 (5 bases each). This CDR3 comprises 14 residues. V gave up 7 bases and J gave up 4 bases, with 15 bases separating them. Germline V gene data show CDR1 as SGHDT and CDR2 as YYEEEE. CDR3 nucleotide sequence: TGTGCCAGCCGACCGGGACGGGAATACAATGAGCAGTTCTTC. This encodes CASRPGREYNEQFF. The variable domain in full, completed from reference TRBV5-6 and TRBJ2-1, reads DAGVTQSPTHLIKTRGQQVTLRCSPKSGHDTVSWYQQALGQGPQFIFQYYEEEERQRGNFPDRFSGHQFPNYSSELNVNALLLGDSALYLCASRPGREYNEQFFGPGTRLTVL.

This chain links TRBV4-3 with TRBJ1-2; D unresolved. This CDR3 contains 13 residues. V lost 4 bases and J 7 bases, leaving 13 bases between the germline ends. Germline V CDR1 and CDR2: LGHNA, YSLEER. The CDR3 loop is CASSPRGSGGYTF. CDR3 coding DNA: TGCGCCAGCAGCCCTCGTGGGAGCGGTGGCTACACCTTC.

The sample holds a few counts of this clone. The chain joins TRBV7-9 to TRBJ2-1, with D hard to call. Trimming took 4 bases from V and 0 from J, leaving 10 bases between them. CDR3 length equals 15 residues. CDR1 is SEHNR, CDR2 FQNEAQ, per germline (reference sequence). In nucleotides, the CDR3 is TGTGCCAGCAGCTCCCGACTGGACTCCTACAATGAGCAGTTCTTC. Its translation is CASSSRLDSYNEQFF.

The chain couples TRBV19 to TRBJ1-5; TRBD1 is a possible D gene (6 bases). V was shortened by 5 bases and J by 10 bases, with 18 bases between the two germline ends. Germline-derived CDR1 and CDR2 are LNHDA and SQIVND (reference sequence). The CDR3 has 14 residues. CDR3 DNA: TGTGCCAGTAGTTTAATAGGGGGGGGCGGACCCCAGCATTTT. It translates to CASSLIGGGGPQHF.

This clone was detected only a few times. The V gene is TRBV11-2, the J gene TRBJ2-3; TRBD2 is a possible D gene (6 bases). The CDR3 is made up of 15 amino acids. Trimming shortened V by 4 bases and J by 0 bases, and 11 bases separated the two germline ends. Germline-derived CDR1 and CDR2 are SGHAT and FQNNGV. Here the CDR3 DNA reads TGTGCCAGCAGCTATCCCGGACTAAGCACAGATACGCAGTATTTT. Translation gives CASSYPGLSTDTQYF.

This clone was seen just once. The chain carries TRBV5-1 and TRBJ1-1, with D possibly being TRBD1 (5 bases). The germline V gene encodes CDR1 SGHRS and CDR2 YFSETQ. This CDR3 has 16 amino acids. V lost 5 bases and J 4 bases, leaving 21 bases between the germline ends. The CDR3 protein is CASSSVGGRVSTEAFF. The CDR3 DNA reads TGCGCCAGCAGTAGCGTCGGCGGCAGGGTAAGCACTGAAGCTTTCTTT.

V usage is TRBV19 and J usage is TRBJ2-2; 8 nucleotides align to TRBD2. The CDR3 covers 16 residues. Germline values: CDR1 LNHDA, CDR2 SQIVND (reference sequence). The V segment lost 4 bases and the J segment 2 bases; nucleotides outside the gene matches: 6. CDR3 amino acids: CASSRLAGINTGELFF. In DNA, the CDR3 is TGTGCCAGTAGTAGATTAGCGGGGATCAACACCGGGGAGCTGTTTTTT. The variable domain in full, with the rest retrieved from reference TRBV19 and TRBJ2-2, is DGGITQSPKYLFRKEGQNVTLSCEQNLNHDAMYWYRQDPGQGLRLIYYSQIVNDFQKGDIAEGYSVSREKKESFPLTVTSAQKNPTAFYLCASSRLAGINTGELFFGEGSRLTVL.

The CDR3 DNA reads TGCAGCGTTTGGAACTCAATGAACACTGAAGCTTTCTTT. Protein: CSVWNSMNTEAFF. This chain connects TRBV29-1 to TRBJ1-1; no reliable D call. This CDR3 has 13 amino acids. Trimming pared 5 bases from V and 0 bases from J, leaving 10 bases between. Germline loops: CDR1 SQVTM, CDR2 ANQGSEA.

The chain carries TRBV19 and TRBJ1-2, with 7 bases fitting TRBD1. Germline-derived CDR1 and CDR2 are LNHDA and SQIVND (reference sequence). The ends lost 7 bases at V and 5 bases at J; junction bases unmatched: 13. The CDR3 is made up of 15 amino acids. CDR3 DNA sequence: TGTGCCAGTAAGCTTCTCGGACAGGAGGGATATGGCTACACCTTC. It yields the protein CASKLLGQEGYGYTF.

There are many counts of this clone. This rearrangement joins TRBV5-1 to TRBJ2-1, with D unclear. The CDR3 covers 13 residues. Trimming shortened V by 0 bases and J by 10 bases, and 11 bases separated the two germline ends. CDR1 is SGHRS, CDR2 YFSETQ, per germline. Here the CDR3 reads CASSLEASGEQFF. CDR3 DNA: TGCGCCAGCAGCTTGGAGGCTTCAGGAGAGCAGTTCTTC.

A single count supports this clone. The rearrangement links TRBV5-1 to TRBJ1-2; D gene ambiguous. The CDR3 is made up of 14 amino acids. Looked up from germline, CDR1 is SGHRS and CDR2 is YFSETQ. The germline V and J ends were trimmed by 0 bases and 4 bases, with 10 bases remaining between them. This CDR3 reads CASSLEGTAYGYTF. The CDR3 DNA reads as TGCGCCAGCAGCTTGGAGGGTACGGCCTATGGCTACACCTTC.

CDR3 nucleotides: TGTGCCTGGAGTGTACCTGCGGAAGATGGCTACACCTTC. Its translation is CAWSVPAEDGYTF. The V call is TRBV30, the J call TRBJ1-2; D call uncertain. The CDR3 runs 13 residues. V was trimmed by 0 bases and J by 6 bases, leaving 11 bases between them. Germline CDR1 GTSNPN, CDR2 SVGIG (reference sequence).

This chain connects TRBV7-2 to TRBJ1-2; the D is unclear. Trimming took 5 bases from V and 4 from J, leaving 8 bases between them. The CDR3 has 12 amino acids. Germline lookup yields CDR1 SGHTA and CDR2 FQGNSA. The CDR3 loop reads CASSLNSYGYTF. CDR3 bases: TGTGCCAGCAGCCTCAATAGCTATGGCTACACCTTC.